This entry describes one TCR beta chain. The germline CDR1 and CDR2 sequences are SEHNR and FQNEAQ (reference sequence). Germline trimming cut 3 bases from V and 7 bases from J; bases unmatched to any gene: 3. The CDR3 contains 15 residues. This entry is derived from a study of T-cell memory formation after mild COVID-19. TCRdb passed the 5' RACE reads through MiXCR, listing each CDR3 protein once. Here the sample spans roughly 100,000 distinct CDR3 sequences, around 15% being singletons. This chain links TRBV7-9 with TRBJ2-1; 13 bases are shared with TRBD2. This sequence originates from an adult woman who had mild COVID-19 (a few samples of this study predate the infection). Cell type and time point are not known. The sample taken for sequencing was PBMCs or a T cell subset sorted from them (not recorded which). The chain's CDR3 is CASSFGLAGVNEQFF. DNA for the CDR3: TGTGCCAGCAGCTTTGGACTAGCGGGAGTTAATGAGCAGTTCTTC.